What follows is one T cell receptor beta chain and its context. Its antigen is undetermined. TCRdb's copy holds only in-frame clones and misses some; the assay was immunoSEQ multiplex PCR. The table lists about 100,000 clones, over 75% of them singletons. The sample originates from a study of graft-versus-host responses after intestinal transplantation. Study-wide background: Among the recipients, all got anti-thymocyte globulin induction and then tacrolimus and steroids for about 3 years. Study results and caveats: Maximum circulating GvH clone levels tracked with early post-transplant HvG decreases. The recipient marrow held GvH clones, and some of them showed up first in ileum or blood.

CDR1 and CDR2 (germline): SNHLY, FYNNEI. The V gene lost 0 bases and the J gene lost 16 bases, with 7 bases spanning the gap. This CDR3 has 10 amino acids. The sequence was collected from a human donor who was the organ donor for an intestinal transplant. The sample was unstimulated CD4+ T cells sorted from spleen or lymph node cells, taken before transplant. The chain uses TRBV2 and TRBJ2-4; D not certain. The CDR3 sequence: CASSEATVYF. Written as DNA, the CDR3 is TGTGCCAGCAGTGAAGCTACAGTCTACTTC.